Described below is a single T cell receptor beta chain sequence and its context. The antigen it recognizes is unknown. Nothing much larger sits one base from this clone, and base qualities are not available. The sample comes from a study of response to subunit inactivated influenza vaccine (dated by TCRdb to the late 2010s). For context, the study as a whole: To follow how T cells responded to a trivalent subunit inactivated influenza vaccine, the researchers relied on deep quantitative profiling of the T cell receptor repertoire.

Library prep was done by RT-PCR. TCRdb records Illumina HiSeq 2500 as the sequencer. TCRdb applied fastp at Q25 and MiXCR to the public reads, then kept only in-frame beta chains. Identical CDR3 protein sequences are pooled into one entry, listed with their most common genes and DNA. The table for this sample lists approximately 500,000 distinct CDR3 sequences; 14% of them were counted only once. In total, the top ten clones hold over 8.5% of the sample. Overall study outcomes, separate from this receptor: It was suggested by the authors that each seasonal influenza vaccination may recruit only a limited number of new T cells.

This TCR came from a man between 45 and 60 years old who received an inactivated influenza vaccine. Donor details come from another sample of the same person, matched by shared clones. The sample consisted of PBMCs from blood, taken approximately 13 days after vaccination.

This receptor carries the CDR3 CATRKNTEAFF. The sequenced DNA is TGTGCCACCAGAAAGAACACTGAAGCTTTCTTT. The sequence joins TRBV24-1 to TRBJ1-1; the D gene cannot be named for sure. According to the germline V gene, CDR1 reads KGHDR and CDR2 reads SFDVKD. V is cut by 7 bases and J by 1 base, and the space between the germline ends is 3 bases. The CDR3 has 11 amino acids, counting the end cysteine and phenylalanine. Just the 33-base CDR3 DNA is kept, in frame starting at base 1.